Given below is one TCR beta chain in context. Libraries were prepared by immunoSEQ multiplex PCR; TCRdb keeps only in-frame clonotypes and omits some of them. The sample has about 84,000 clones, 86% seen once. This record comes from a study of cytotoxic CD8 clonotypes in ibrutinib-treated CLL. The germline CDR1 and CDR2 sequences are MNHEY and SMNVEV (reference sequence). The CDR3 consists of 14 residues. V was pared by 8 bases and J by 5 bases, with 18 bases between. The sequence was obtained from a human donor with chronic lymphocytic leukemia. This specimen was PBMCs, taken before ibrutinib treatment. This chain uses TRBV27 with TRBJ2-5; D ambiguous. The CDR3 is CASGTPGYRETQYF. The CDR3 DNA is TGTGCCAGCGGTACCCCGGGTTATAGGGAGACCCAGTACTTC.